The clone carrying this T cell receptor (beta chain) occurred many times. The antigen is unknown. RNA transcripts provided the source from which TCR beta CDR3 regions were amplified. When the TCR CDR3 underwent first-round RT-PCR, the HTBI primer set was used. TCRdb re-analysed the multiplex PCR reads in MiXCR, keeping a single row per CDR3 protein. The sample contains about 37,000 distinct CDR3 sequences, around half of which appear only once. Diagnoses used clinical symptoms, serum thyroxine and TRAb, thyroid ultrasound and orbital computed tomography. From roughly 10 ml of fresh peripheral blood, PBMCs were isolated. The sample is drawn from a study of T cells in Graves' hyperthyroidism and ophthalmopathy. CDR3 size: 13 residues. The V gene's germline CDR1 is LNHDA and CDR2 SQIVND (reference sequence). The V end was cut by 4 bases, the J end by 1 base, with 7 bases between. Study results and caveats: Prediction of ophthalmopathy progression came a median approximately 6 months pre-onset.

The receptor's source is a man aged 40-55 years with Graves' ophthalmopathy. V and J are TRBV19 and TRBJ1-1; D is unresolved. The source material was blood. CDR3 DNA: TGTGCCAGTAGTACCACCAAGAACACTGAAGCTTTCTTT. Its protein product is CASSTTKNTEAFF.